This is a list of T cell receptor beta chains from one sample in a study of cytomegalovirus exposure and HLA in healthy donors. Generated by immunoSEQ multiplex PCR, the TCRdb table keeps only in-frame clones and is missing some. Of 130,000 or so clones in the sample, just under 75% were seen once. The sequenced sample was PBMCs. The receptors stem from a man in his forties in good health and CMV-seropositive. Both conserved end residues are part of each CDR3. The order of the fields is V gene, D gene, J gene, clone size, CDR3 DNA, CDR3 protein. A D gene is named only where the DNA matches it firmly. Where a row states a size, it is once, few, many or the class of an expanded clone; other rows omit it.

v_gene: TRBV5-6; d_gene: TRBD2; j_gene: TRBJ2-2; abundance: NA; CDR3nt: TGTGCCAGCAGCTTGCCCGAGCGGGGCAACACCGGGGAGCTGTTTTTT; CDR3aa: CASSLPERGNTGELFF
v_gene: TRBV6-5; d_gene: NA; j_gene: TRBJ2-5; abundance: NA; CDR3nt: TGTGCCAGCAGCTTAGACCACCGGGGGACCCAGTACTTC; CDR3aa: CASSLDHRGTQYF
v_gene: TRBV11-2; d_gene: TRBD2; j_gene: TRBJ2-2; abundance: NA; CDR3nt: TGTGCCAGCAGCGCCAGCGGGGGTGGTACCGGGGAGCTGTTTTTT; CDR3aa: CASSASGGGTGELFF
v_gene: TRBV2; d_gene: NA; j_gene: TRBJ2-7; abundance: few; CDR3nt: TGTGCCAGCAGTGAAGCACTGGTTGGCTACGAGCAGTACTTC; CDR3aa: CASSEALVGYEQYF
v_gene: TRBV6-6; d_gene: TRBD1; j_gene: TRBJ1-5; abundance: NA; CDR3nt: TGTGCCAGCAGTGGAACAGGACAGGGTAGCAATCAGCCCCAGCATTTT; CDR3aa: CASSGTGQGSNQPQHF
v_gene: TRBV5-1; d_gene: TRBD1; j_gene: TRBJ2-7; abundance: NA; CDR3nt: TGCGCCAGCAGCTTGGCCAGGGGGTCCTACGAGCAGTACTTC; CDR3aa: CASSLARGSYEQYF
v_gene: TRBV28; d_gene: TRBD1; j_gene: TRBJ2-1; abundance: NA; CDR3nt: TGTGCCAGCAGGGAGACAGGGGGCTTGGGGTCCAATGAGCAGTTCTTC; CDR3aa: CASRETGGLGSNEQFF
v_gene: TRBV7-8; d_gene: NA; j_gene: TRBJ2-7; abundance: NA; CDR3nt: TGTGCCAGCAGCTTAGCCCCTCGGTCCTACGAGCAGTACTTC; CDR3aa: CASSLAPRSYEQYF
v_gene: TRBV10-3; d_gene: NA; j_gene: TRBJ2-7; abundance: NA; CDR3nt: TGTGCCATCAGTGATGGGCAGGGCCAGACCTACGAGCAGTACTTC; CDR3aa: CAISDGQGQTYEQYF
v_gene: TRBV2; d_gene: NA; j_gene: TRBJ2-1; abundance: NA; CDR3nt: TGTGCCAGCAGTGAGGAGGGGGGGCCCACCTACAATGAGCAGTTCTTC; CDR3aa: CASSEEGGPTYNEQFF
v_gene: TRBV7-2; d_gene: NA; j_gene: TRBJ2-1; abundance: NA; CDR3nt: TGTGCCAGCAGCTTAGAATGGCGAGGGCTGTTCTTC; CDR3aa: CASSLEWRGLFF
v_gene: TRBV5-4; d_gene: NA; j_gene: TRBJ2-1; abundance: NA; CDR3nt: TGTGCCAGCAGCGAGATCCAATCGGCCTACAATGAGCAGTTCTTC; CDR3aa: CASSEIQSAYNEQFF
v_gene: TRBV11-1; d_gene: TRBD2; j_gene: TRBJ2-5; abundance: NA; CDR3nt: TGTGCCAGCAGCTTAGGAGGGACTAGCGGCTCTGGGACCCAGTACTTC; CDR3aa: CASSLGGTSGSGTQYF
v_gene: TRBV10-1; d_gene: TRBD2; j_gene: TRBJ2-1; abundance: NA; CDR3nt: TGCGCCAGCAGTGTTGGGACTAGCGAGATCAATGAGCAGTTCTTC; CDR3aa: CASSVGTSEINEQFF
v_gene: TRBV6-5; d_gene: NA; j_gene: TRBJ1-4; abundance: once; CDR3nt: TGTGCCAGCAGTTACTCGAAAGGGGGTAGAGAAAAACTGTTTTTT; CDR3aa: CASSYSKGGREKLFF
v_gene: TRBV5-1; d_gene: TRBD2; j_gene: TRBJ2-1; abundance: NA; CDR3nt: TGCGCCAGCAGCTTGGCCCCTAGCGGGGGGGCCGCTGAGCAGTTCTTC; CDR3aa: CASSLAPSGGAAEQFF
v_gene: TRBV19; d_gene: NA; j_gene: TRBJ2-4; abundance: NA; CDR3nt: TGTGCCAGTAGTCAAGGCAGGGCAGCCTACAAAAACATTCAGTACTTC; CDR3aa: CASSQGRAAYKNIQYF
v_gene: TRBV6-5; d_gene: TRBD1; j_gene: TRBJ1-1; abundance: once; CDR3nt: TGTGCCAGCAGGGACAGGGGGGAAGAAGCTTTCTTT; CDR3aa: CASRDRGEEAFF
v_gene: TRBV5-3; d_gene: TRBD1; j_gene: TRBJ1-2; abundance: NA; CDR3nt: TGTGCCAGAAGCTTGGGACAGGGGAAAGGCTACACCTTC; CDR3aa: CARSLGQGKGYTF
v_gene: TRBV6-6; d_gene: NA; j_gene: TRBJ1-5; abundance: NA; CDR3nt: TGTGCCAGCAGACTCGACGAGGGTAGCAATCAGCCCCAGCATTTT; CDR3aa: CASRLDEGSNQPQHF
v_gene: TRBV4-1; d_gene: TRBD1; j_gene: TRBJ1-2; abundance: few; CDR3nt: TGCGCCAGCAGCCACACCCAGGGGGAAATTCGGAACTATGGCTACACCTTC; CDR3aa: CASSHTQGEIRNYGYTF
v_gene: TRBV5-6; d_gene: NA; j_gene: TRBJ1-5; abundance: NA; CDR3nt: TGTGCCAGCAGCACTTCCGGCCGGACAGCCTCACGGCGTCAGCCCCAGCATTTT; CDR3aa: CASSTSGRTASRRQPQHF
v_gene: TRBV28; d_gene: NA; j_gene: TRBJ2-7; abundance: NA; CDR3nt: TGTGCCAGCAATACCGCGGACTATCGGGACGAGCAGTACTTC; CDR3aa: CASNTADYRDEQYF
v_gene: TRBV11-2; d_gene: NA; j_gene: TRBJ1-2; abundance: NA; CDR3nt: TGTGCCAGCAGCCTAGAATCCTATTATGGCTACACCTTC; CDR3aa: CASSLESYYGYTF
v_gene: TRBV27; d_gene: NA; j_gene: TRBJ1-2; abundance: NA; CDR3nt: TGTGCCAGCAGTTTCTCTGGACAGTCCTATGGCTACACCTTC; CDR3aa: CASSFSGQSYGYTF
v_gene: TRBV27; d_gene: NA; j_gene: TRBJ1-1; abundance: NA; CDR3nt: TGTGCCAGCAGGCTTAACACCCCGAACACTGAAGCTTTCTTT; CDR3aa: CASRLNTPNTEAFF
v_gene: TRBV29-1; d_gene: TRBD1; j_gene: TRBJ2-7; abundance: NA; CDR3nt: TGCAGCGTTGAACCCGCGGGACAGGCTACCTACGAGCAGTACTTC; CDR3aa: CSVEPAGQATYEQYF
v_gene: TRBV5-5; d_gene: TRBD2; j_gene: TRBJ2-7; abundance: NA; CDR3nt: TGTGCCAGCAGCCCACTGGGACTAGCGGGAGAGCAGTTTGACTACGAGCAGTACTTC; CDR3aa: CASSPLGLAGEQFDYEQYF
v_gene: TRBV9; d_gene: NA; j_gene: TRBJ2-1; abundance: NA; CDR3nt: TGTGCCAGCAGCCCCGGCCCCGGGTACAATGAGCAGTTCTTC; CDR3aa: CASSPGPGYNEQFF
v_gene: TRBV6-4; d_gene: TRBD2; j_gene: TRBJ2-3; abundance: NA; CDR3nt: TGTGCCAGCAGTGAGGTTAGCGGGAAAGGGAGAGATACGCAGTATTTT; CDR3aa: CASSEVSGKGRDTQYF
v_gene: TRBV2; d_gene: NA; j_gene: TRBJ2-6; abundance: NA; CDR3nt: TGTGCCAGCAGCACAGGGCTAGGTGGGGCCAACGTCCTGACTTTC; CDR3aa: CASSTGLGGANVLTF
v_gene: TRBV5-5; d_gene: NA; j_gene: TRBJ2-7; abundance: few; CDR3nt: TGTGCCAGCAGCCCTGCCCCGGGAACGGGGAACGAGCAGTACTTC; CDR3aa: CASSPAPGTGNEQYF
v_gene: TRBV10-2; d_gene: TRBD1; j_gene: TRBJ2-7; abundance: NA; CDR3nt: TGCGCCAGCAGTGAGTCGAGACAGGGGGCTGGGCAGTACTTC; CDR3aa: CASSESRQGAGQYF
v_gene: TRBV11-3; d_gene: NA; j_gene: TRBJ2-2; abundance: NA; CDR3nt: TGTGCCAGCAGCACTAGGAGCGGGGAGCTGTTTTTT; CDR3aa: CASSTRSGELFF
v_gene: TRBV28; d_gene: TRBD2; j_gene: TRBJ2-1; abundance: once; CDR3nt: TGTGCCAGCAGCCGCGAGCTAGCGGGAGGACACAATGAGCAGTTCTTC; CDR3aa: CASSRELAGGHNEQFF
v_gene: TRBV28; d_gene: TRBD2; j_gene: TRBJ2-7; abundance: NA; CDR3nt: TGTGCCAGCAGGCCAGCGGGAGGGGTTCGCGAGCAGTACTTC; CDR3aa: CASRPAGGVREQYF
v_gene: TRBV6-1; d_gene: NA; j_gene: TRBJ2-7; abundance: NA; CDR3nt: TGTGCCAGCAGTGTCTCCGGGACTCAATACGAGCAGTACTTC; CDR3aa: CASSVSGTQYEQYF
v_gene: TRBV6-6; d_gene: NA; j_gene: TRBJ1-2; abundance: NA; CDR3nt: TGTGCCAGCAGCGGACAGCATAACTATGGCTACACCTTC; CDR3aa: CASSGQHNYGYTF
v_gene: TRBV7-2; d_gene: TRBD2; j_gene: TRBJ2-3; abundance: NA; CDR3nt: TGTGCCAGCAGCTTAGCGTCTAGCTCCACTAGCGGCTCTAGCACAGATACGCAGTATTTT; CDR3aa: CASSLASSSTSGSSTDTQYF
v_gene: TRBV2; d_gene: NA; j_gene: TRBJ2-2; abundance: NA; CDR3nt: TGTGCCAGCAGTGATCTTGCGTCGAACACCGGGGAGCTGTTTTTT; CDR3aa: CASSDLASNTGELFF
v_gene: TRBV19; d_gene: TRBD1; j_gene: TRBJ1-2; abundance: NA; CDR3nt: TGTGCCAGTAACTCAGGTCAGGGGGCGGATGGCTACACCTTC; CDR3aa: CASNSGQGADGYTF
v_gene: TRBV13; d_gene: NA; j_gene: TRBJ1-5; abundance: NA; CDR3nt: TGTGCCAGCAGCTTAAGGCGGGGTAGCAATCAGCCCCAGCATTTT; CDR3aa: CASSLRRGSNQPQHF